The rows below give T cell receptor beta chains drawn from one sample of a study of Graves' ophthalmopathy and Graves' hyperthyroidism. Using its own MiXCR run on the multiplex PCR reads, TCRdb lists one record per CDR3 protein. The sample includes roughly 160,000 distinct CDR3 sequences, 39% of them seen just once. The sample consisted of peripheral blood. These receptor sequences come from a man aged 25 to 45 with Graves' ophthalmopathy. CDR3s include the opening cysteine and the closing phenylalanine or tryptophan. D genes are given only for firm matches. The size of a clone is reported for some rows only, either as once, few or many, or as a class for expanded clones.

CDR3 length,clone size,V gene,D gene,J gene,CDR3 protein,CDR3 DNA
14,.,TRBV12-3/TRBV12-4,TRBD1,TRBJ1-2,CASSLSGGGYGYTF,TGTGCCAGCAGTTTATCAGGGGGCGGTTATGGCTACACCTTC
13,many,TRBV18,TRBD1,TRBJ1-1,CASSATGDTEAFF,TGTGCCAGCTCAGCGACAGGGGACACTGAAGCTTTCTTT
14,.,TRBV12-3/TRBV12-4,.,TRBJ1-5,CASSFAQGNQPQHF,TGTGCCAGCAGTTTTGCACAAGGCAATCAGCCCCAGCATTTT
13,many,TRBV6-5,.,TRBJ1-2,CASSYEANYGYTF,TGTGCCAGCAGTTACGAGGCTAACTATGGCTACACCTTC
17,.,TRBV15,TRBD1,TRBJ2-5,CATSSGVETGGRETQYF,TGTGCCACCAGCAGCGGGGTCGAGACAGGGGGAAGGGAGACCCAGTACTTC
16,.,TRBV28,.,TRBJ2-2,CASSLYSGSNTGELFF,TGTGCCAGCAGTTTATACTCCGGCTCGAACACCGGGGAGCTGTTTTTT
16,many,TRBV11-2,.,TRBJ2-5,CASSLDAGRYQETQYF,TGTGCCAGCAGCTTAGATGCGGGACGGTACCAAGAGACCCAGTACTTC
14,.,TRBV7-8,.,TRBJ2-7,CASSLGRTAYEQYF,TGTGCCAGCAGCTTAGGGAGGACAGCCTACGAGCAGTACTTC
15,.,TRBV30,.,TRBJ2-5,CAWSRTGQYQETQYF,TGTGCCTGGAGTCGAACAGGGCAGTACCAAGAGACCCAGTACTTC
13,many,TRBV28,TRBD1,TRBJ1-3,CASSPGQGDTIYF,TGTGCCAGCAGTCCCGGACAGGGTGACACCATATATTTT
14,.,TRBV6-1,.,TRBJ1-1,CASKTGQVNTEAFF,TGTGCCAGCAAAACGGGACAAGTGAACACTGAAGCTTTCTTT
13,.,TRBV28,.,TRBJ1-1,CASWTGQNTEAFF,TGTGCCAGCTGGACCGGGCAGAACACTGAAGCTTTCTTT